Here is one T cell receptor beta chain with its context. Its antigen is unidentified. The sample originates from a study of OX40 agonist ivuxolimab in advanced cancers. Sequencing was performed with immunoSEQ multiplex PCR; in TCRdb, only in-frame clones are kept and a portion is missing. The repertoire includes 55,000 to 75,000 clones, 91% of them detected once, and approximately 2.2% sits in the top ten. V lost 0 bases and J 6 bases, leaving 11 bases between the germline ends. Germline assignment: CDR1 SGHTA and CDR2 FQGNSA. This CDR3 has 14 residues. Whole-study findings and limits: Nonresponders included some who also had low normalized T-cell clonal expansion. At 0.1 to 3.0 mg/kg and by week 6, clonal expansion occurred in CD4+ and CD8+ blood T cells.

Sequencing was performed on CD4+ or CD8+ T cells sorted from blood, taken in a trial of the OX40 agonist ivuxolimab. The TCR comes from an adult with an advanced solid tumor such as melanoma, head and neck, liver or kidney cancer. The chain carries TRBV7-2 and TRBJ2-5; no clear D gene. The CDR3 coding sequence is TGTGCCAGCAGCTTAGCGTGGTTAGTGAAGACCCAGTACTTC. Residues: CASSLAWLVKTQYF.